Below are 6 T cell receptor beta chains sequenced from a single sample in a study of blood T cell repertoires in COVID-19. This table comes from immunoSEQ multiplex PCR, and its TCRdb copy is limited to in-frame clones, with some not included. The sample holds fewer than 300,000 clones, about 76% seen once. Specimen: peripheral blood. Source of these receptors: a woman aged 55-75 years with active or convalescent COVID-19.

Comments on this clone: This CDR3 is also generated by other DNA sequences in the sample. The genes are TRBV11-3 and TRBJ2-3; D uncertain. The CDR3 sequence is 12 residues long. Germline lookup yields CDR1 SGHNT and CDR2 YENEEA. The germline V and J ends were trimmed by 1 base and 5 bases, with 4 bases remaining between them. CDR3 in DNA: TGTGCCAGCAGCTTAGGAGGAGATACGCAGTATTTT. Encoded protein: CASSLGGDTQYF. The whole variable domain, filled in from reference TRBV11-3 and TRBJ2-3, reads EAGVVQSPRYKIIEKKQPVAFWCNPISGHNTLYWYLQNLGQGPELLIRYENEEAVDDSQLPKDRFSAERLKGVDSTLKIQPAELGDSAVYLCASSLGGDTQYFGPGTRLTVL.

This rearrangement joins TRBV5-1 to TRBJ2-1; perhaps TRBD1 as D (5 bases). The CDR3 contains 14 residues. The V end lost 4 bases, the J end lost 6 bases, and 14 bases lay between the germline ends. Germline assignment: CDR1 SGHRS and CDR2 YFSETQ. CDR3 amino acids: CASSPAQGFNEQFF. In DNA, the CDR3 is TGCGCCAGCAGCCCCGCTCAGGGTTTCAATGAGCAGTTCTTC. The whole variable domain, remainder taken from reference TRBV5-1 and TRBJ2-1, is KAGVTQTPRYLIKTRGQQVTLSCSPISGHRSVSWYQQTPGQGLQFLFEYFSETQRNKGNFPGRFSGRQFSNSRSEMNVSTLELGDSALYLCASSPAQGFNEQFFGPGTRLTVL.

This chain uses TRBV13 with TRBJ1-3; 8 bases are shared with TRBD1. This CDR3 is built from 15 residues. Germline CDR1 is PRHDT and CDR2 is FYEKMQ (reference sequence). The V segment lost 5 bases and the J segment 5 bases; nucleotides outside the gene matches: 8. The CDR3 sequence is CASSPSDRARNTIYF. The CDR3 region has the DNA TGTGCCAGCAGCCCGTCGGACAGGGCCCGAAACACCATATATTTT. The entire variable domain, with the rest obtained from reference TRBV13 and TRBJ1-3, is as follows: AAGVIQSPRHLIKEKRETATLKCYPIPRHDTVYWYQQGPGQDPQFLISFYEKMQSDKGSIPDRFSAQQFSDYHSELNMSSLELGDSALYFCASSPSDRARNTIYFGEGSWLTVV.

This clone was recorded many times. The rearrangement uses TRBV10-3 and TRBJ2-1; 8 bases align to TRBD1. V was clipped by 2 bases and J by 8 bases; unmatched bases: 2. Germline assignment: CDR1 ENHRY and CDR2 SYGVKD. The CDR3 has 13 amino acids. CDR3 sequence reads: CAISERGQDEQFF. The CDR3 DNA reads as TGTGCCATCAGTGAGAGGGGACAGGATGAGCAGTTCTTC.

Turning to this clone: The germline gene is not matched at one end of the junction; a read error may be the cause. The chain combines TRBV7-7 with TRBJ2-1, with D unclear. The CDR3 is made up of 13 amino acids. Germline V gene lookup returns CDR1 SSHAT and CDR2 FNYEAQ (reference sequence). CDR3 residues: CASSLGLVNEQFF. The CDR3 coding sequence is TGTGCTAGCAGCTTAGGTCTCGTGAATGAGCAGTTCTTC.

The rearrangement uses TRBV6-4 and TRBJ1-2, with a weak D call TRBD1 (6 bases). The germline CDR1 and CDR2 sequences are MRHNA and SNTAGT. The germline V and J ends were trimmed by 5 bases and 0 bases, with 13 bases remaining between them. The CDR3 contains 15 residues. The CDR3 loop reads CASSPGTTTNYGYTF. The CDR3 DNA reads TGTGCCAGCAGTCCTGGGACAACCACTAACTATGGCTACACCTTC.